The clone carrying this TCR beta chain was counted a few times. The target antigen is unknown. The time point is: patch test 2, 6 weeks after DPC sensitization. Treatment meaning: therapeutic diphenylcyclopropenone sensitization with weekly scalp DPC. This sample was taken from a study of human T cells and chemical hapten exposure. Findings of the study overall: Given that the donors had alopecia, their immune response may differ from that seen in healthy people.

Trimming took 6 bases from V and 2 from J, leaving 16 bases between them. CDR3 size: 15 residues. Germline V gives CDR1 MNHEY, CDR2 SVGAGI. A single record per CDR3 protein comes from TCRdb applying MiXCR to the RACE reads. Of nearly 95,000 distinct CDR3 sequences detected, approximately 10% appear once; the ten largest clones hold over 2%. This sequence was found in a man between 35 and 55 years old with alopecia areata. Some clones in this sample may be carry-over from other donors' samples. Sequenced here: whole blood, sampled in connection with sensitization to the hapten diphenylcyclopropenone (DPC). The chain joins TRBV6-5 to TRBJ1-2, with D possibly TRBD1 on 6 matching bases. This CDR3 reads CASSPIQGPNYGYTF. CDR3 sequence (DNA): TGTGCCAGCAGCCCCATACAGGGACCCAACTATGGCTACACCTTC.